One sample yielded the 14 T cell receptor beta chains listed below, sequenced in a study of human T cells and chemical hapten exposure. TCRdb fed the RACE reads into MiXCR, producing one record per CDR3 protein. The sample records more than 250,000 distinct CDR3 sequences, roughly 7.7% being singletons. Noted time point: pre-sensitization, week 0. Documented treatment: therapeutic diphenylcyclopropenone sensitization with weekly scalp DPC. Sequencing used whole blood, obtained in connection with sensitization to the hapten diphenylcyclopropenone (DPC). The receptors derive from a young man with alopecia areata. Some clones in this sample may be carry-over from other donors' samples.

In its sample, this clonotype was seen a few times. This chain joins TRBV20-1 and TRBJ2-1; D is ambiguous. Trimming removed 4 bases from V and 9 bases from J, with 13 bases in between. Germline V gene lookup returns CDR1 DFQATT and CDR2 SNEGSKA (reference sequence). This CDR3 region has 12 residues. The CDR3 sequence is CSAIIWDPEQFF. The CDR3 DNA follows: TGCAGTGCTATTATTTGGGATCCTGAGCAGTTCTTC.

This clonotype was picked up a small number of times. V usage is TRBV10-3 and J usage is TRBJ2-7, with D possibly being TRBD2 (6 bases). Trimming cost V 7 bases and J 0 bases, with 13 bases left between them. The CDR3 covers 14 residues. Looked up from germline, CDR1 is ENHRY and CDR2 is SYGVKD. CDR3 in amino acids: CAIKEGRFSYEQYF. The CDR3 region has the DNA TGTGCCATCAAGGAGGGCAGATTCTCCTACGAGCAGTACTTC.

This rearrangement joins TRBV27 to TRBJ1-2; D gene unclear. Trimming removed 4 bases at V and 0 bases at J, with 18 bases between. From germline, CDR1 is MNHEY and CDR2 SMNVEV (reference sequence). This CDR3 is 17 amino acids long. The chain's CDR3 is CASSSDFMTRSNYGYTF. CDR3 DNA: TGTGCCAGCAGTTCCGACTTTATGACGAGATCTAACTATGGCTACACCTTC.

This clonotype was recorded a few times. The rearrangement links TRBV7-3 to TRBJ2-1; D might be TRBD1 or TRBD2, each matching 5 bases. The germline V gene encodes CDR1 SGHTA and CDR2 FQGTGA. The CDR3 sequence is 16 residues long. V lost 5 bases, J lost 2 bases, and 16 bases lay in between. The CDR3 bases are TGTGCCAGCAGCCCCACCGGGACGGGACCCTACAATGAGCAGTTCTTC. As protein: CASSPTGTGPYNEQFF.

This clonotype was counted a few times. The chain links TRBV7-9 to TRBJ2-2, with D possibly called TRBD1 or TRBD2 (6 bases each). Trimming left V 7 bases short and J 4 bases short, with 10 bases between. The CDR3 totals 13 residues. The V gene's germline CDR1 is SEHNR and CDR2 FQNEAQ (reference sequence). CDR3 sequence reads: CASKGGATGELFF. The CDR3 bases are TGTGCCAGCAAGGGGGGCGCCACCGGGGAGCTGTTTTTT.

V and J are TRBV7-8 and TRBJ2-2; 7 bases fit TRBD1. V dropped 5 bases and J dropped 4; count of bases not matched to a gene: 7. The germline V gene has CDR1 SGHVS and CDR2 FQNEAQ. The CDR3 is made up of 15 amino acids. The CDR3 loop reads CASSPRQGITGELFF. Here the CDR3 DNA reads TGTGCCAGCAGCCCCCGACAGGGTATCACCGGGGAGCTGTTTTTT. The variable domain in full, completed from reference TRBV7-8 and TRBJ2-2, reads GAGVSQSPRYKVAKRGQDVALRCDPISGHVSLFWYQQALGQGPEFLTYFQNEAQLDKSGLPSDRFFAERPEGSVSTLKIQRTQQEDSAVYLCASSPRQGITGELFFGEGSRLTVL.

This clonotype occurred many times. The chain recombines TRBV5-1 with TRBJ2-1; 7 bases map to TRBD1. Germline V gene data show CDR1 as SGHRS and CDR2 as YFSETQ. The length of the CDR3 is 14 residues. V lost 4 bases to trimming and J lost 6 bases; unmatched junction nucleotides: 7. In DNA, the CDR3 is TGCGCCAGCAGCGTTCTAGACAGGGTCAATGAGCAGTTCTTC. Protein: CASSVLDRVNEQFF.

This clonotype appeared a few times. The chain recombines TRBV3-1 with TRBJ1-3; TRBD1 might be the D (5 bases). Germline assignment: CDR1 LGHDT and CDR2 YNNKEL (reference sequence). The CDR3 loop spans 18 amino acids. The germline V and J ends were trimmed by 0 bases and 7 bases, with 22 bases remaining between them. The CDR3 protein is CASSQDLTQGPFFNTIYF. The CDR3 DNA follows: TGTGCCAGCAGCCAAGATTTAACTCAGGGTCCGTTTTTCAACACCATATATTTT.

In its sample, this clonotype was seen many times. The chain carries TRBV6-5 and TRBJ2-1; TRBD2 matches 7 bases. With 2 bases clipped from V and 2 bases from J, the junction kept 6 bases outside the gene matches. The CDR3 runs 16 residues. CDR1 and CDR2 (germline): MNHEY, SVGAGI. For the CDR3, the DNA is TGTGCCAGCAGTTACCGAGGCGGGGGTACCTACAATGAGCAGTTCTTC. Its translation is CASSYRGGGTYNEQFF.

This clonotype was counted between two and nine times. The chain joins TRBV5-1 to TRBJ2-7; TRBD1 is a possible D gene (8 bases). V was pared by 3 bases and J by 2 bases, with 15 bases between. The CDR3 extends over 15 amino acids. Per germline, CDR1 SGHRS and CDR2 YFSETQ. The CDR3 region is CASSSGQGGPYEQYF. In nucleotides, the CDR3 is TGCGCCAGCAGCTCCGGACAGGGAGGGCCCTACGAGCAGTACTTC.

This rearrangement joins TRBV6-2 or TRBV6-3 to TRBJ2-1; 8 nucleotides align to TRBD2. The CDR3 has 14 amino acids. Trimming took 8 bases from V and 6 from J; bases not matched to a gene: 9. From germline, CDR1 is MNHEY and CDR2 SVGEGT. In DNA form, the CDR3 reads TGTGCCAGCGCCGCGGGGGGATCCCTCAATGAGCAGTTCTTC. It translates to CASAAGGSLNEQFF.

The chain uses TRBV6-2 or TRBV6-3 and TRBJ1-5; D not certain. The V end lost 0 bases, the J end lost 5 bases, and 14 bases lay between the germline ends. CDR3 length: 16 amino acids. Per the germline V gene, CDR1 is MNHEY and CDR2 is SVGEGT. As DNA, the CDR3 is TGTGCCAGCAGTTACTCGAGGGTAGGGCAAGATCAGCCCCAGCATTTT. Translated, it gives CASSYSRVGQDQPQHF.

This clonotype was seen only a few times. The V and J genes are TRBV6-5 and TRBJ1-3, with D perhaps matching TRBD1 (5 bases). The CDR3 runs 15 residues. V was clipped by 5 bases and J by 3 bases, with 14 bases between them. Germline-derived CDR1 and CDR2 are MNHEY and SVGAGI. The CDR3 DNA is TGTGCCAGCAGTCCCCCACGGGGGTTTGGAAACACCATATATTTT. Protein: CASSPPRGFGNTIYF.

The CDR3 region is CASSLAGANTGELFF. CDR3 DNA: TGCGCCAGCAGCTTGGCAGGGGCGAACACCGGGGAGCTGTTTTTT. The V gene is TRBV5-1, the J gene TRBJ2-2; maybe TRBD1 (6 bases). V lost 0 bases and J lost 0, with 6 bases in between. Germline CDR1 and CDR2: SGHRS and YFSETQ. The CDR3 runs to 15 residues.